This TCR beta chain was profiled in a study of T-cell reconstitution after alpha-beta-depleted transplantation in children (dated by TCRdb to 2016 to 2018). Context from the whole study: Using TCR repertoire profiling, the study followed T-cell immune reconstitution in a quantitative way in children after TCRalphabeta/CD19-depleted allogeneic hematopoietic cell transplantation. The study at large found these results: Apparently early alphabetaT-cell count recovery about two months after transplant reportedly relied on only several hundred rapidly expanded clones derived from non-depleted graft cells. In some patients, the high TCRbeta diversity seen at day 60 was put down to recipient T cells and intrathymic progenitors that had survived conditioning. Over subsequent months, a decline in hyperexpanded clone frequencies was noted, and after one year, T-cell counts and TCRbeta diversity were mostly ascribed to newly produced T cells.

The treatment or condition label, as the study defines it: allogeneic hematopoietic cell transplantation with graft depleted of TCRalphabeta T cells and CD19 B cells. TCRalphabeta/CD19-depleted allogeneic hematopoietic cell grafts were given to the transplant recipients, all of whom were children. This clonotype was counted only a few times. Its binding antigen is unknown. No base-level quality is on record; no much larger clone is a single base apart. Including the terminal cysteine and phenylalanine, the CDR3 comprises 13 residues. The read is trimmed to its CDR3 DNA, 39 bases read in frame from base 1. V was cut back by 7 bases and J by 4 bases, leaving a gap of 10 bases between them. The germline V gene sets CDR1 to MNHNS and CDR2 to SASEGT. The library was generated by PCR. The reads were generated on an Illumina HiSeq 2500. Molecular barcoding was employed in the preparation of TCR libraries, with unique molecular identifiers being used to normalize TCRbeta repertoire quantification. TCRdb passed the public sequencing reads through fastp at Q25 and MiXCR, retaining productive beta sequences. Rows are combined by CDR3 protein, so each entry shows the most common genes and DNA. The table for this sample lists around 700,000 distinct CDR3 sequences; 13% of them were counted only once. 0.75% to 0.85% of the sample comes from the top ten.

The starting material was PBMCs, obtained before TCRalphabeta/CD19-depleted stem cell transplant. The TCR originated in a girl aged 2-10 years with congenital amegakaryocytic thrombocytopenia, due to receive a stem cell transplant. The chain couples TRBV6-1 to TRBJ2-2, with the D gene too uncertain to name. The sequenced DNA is TGTGCCAGCAATGGGGTATTCACCGGGGAGCTGTTTTTT. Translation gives CASNGVFTGELFF.